Shown below are 24 T cell receptor beta chains from a single sample sequenced in a study of OX40 agonist ivuxolimab in advanced cancers. Generated by immunoSEQ multiplex PCR, the TCRdb table keeps only in-frame clones and is missing some. The repertoire holds some 19,000 clones, with roughly 80% as singletons. This material consisted of CD4+ or CD8+ T cells sorted from blood, taken in a trial of the OX40 agonist ivuxolimab. These TCRs come from an adult with an advanced solid tumor such as melanoma, head and neck, liver or kidney cancer.

The chain recombines TRBV29-1 with TRBJ2-2, with D hard to call. Deletions cut 7 bases from V and 6 bases from J, with 18 bases between. The CDR3 totals 14 residues. Germline V gives CDR1 SQVTM, CDR2 ANQGSEA. The CDR3 bases are TGCAGCGCCCCCCCCGCAGGCGGTTCCGGGGAGCTGTTTTTT. Its translation is CSAPPAGGSGELFF.

This chain joins TRBV7-7 and TRBJ2-7; D call uncertain. This CDR3 region has 11 residues. Germline V gene sequence: CDR1 SSHAT, CDR2 FNYEAQ (reference sequence). Trimming removed 5 bases from V and 3 bases from J, with 5 bases in between. The CDR3 loop is CASSDRYEQYF. CDR3 nucleotide sequence: TGTGCCAGCAGCGACCGCTACGAGCAGTACTTC.

The chain links TRBV9 to TRBJ2-7; 7 bases map to TRBD1. Germline values: CDR1 SGDLS, CDR2 YYNGEE. The CDR3 is 15 amino acids. V lost 4 bases and J lost 6; bases outside the gene matches: 13. Here the CDR3 DNA reads TGTGCCAGCAGCCTTACAGGGGCAGGGCACGGCGAGCAGTACTTC. It codes for CASSLTGAGHGEQYF.

This chain connects TRBV28 to TRBJ2-3; 13 nucleotides align to TRBD2. CDR3 length equals 15 residues. The germline CDR1 and CDR2 sequences are MDHEN and SYDVKM. J was trimmed by 4 bases and V by 8 bases; bases with no gene match: 6. The CDR3 DNA is TGTGCCAGCGACCCGGGACTAGCGGGATCAGATACGCAGTATTTT. Its translation is CASDPGLAGSDTQYF. Filled out from reference TRBV28 and TRBJ2-3, the complete variable domain reads DVKVTQSSRYLVKRTGEKVFLECVQDMDHENMFWYRQDPGLGLRLIYFSYDVKMKEKGDIPEGYSVSREKKERFSLILESASTNQTSMYLCASDPGLAGSDTQYFGPGTRLTVL.

This clone appeared a few times. This chain links TRBV5-6 with TRBJ1-2; no clear D. CDR1 SGHDT and CDR2 YYEEEE come from the germline V gene. The CDR3 loop spans 15 amino acids. The V end was cut by 0 bases, the J end by 4 bases, with 13 bases between. This CDR3 reads CASSLALAETYGYTF. CDR3 nucleotides: TGTGCCAGCAGCTTGGCCCTGGCGGAAACCTATGGCTACACCTTC.

V is TRBV10-3 and J is TRBJ2-2; 9 nucleotides match TRBD2. This CDR3 spans 16 amino acids. Germline-derived CDR1 and CDR2 are ENHRY and SYGVKD. V gave up 6 bases and J gave up 6 bases; unmatched junction bases: 11. The CDR3 region has the DNA TGTGCCATCAGAGCTACTAGCGGGCATCGTTCCGGGGAGCTGTTTTTT. Protein: CAIRATSGHRSGELFF.

The chain carries TRBV4-2 and TRBJ1-2; D ambiguous. Per germline, CDR1 LGHNA and CDR2 YNFKEQ. Trimming took 0 bases from V and 1 from J, leaving 6 bases between them. This CDR3 comprises 14 residues. CDR3 amino acids: CASSQERSNYGYTF. The CDR3 region has the DNA TGTGCCAGCAGCCAAGAGCGAAGTAACTATGGCTACACCTTC.

This chain links TRBV4-1 with TRBJ2-7, with 8 bases lining up with TRBD2. The CDR3 has 14 amino acids. Germline V lookup: CDR1 MGHRA, CDR2 YSYEKL. Unmatched junction bases numbered 2, after V lost 3 bases and J lost 1 base. The CDR3 protein is CASSQVAGSYEQYF. The DNA for the CDR3 is TGCGCCAGCAGCCAGGTAGCGGGGTCCTACGAGCAGTACTTC.

This chain joins TRBV9 and TRBJ1-2; no firm D call. This CDR3 spans 17 amino acids. CDR1 and CDR2 from the germline V gene are SGDLS and YYNGEE. Between the trimmed V and J ends, which lost 3 bases and 4 bases, there was a span of 22 bases. The CDR3 DNA follows: TGTGCCAGCAGCGCAGATGTACGGGCTCCATCTCCCTATGGCTACACCTTC. Protein sequence: CASSADVRAPSPYGYTF.

The J gene is TRBJ1-5, the V gene TRBV7-9; D gene uncertain. The CDR3 spans 12 residues. Trimming took 3 bases from V and 7 from J, leaving 7 bases between them. Germline CDR1 is SEHNR and CDR2 is FQNEAQ (reference sequence). The CDR3, as DNA: TGTGCCAGCAGCTTGGAAGGACAGCCCCAGCATTTT. It encodes CASSLEGQPQHF.

This clone occurred once. The chain joins TRBV9 to TRBJ2-2, with 9 bases matching TRBD1. The CDR3 consists of 16 residues. The germline V gene encodes CDR1 SGDLS and CDR2 YYNGEE. Trimming cost V 3 bases and J 4 bases; bases outside gene matches: 7. The CDR3 DNA reads as TGTGCCAGCAGCGCCCCGGGACAGGGTCCCACCGGGGAGCTGTTTTTT. It specifies CASSAPGQGPTGELFF.

The V and J genes are TRBV30 and TRBJ1-1; D is unresolved. V was cut by 2 bases and J by 0 bases, with 16 bases left in between. This CDR3 spans 16 amino acids. Germline-derived CDR1 and CDR2 are GTSNPN and SVGIG (reference sequence). The CDR3 bases are TGTGCCTGGAGTCCTCGACGCAAGGCTATGAACACTGAAGCTTTCTTT. Translated, it gives CAWSPRRKAMNTEAFF.

This clone was found a few times. J is TRBJ1-2 and V is TRBV9, with D possibly matching TRBD1 (6 bases). This CDR3 has 16 amino acids. CDR1 is SGDLS and CDR2 is YYNGEE in the germline V gene. V was trimmed by 0 bases and J by 0 bases, leaving 12 bases between them. The CDR3 region is CASSVEQGLANYGYTF. Written as DNA, the CDR3 is TGTGCCAGCAGCGTAGAACAGGGCTTAGCTAACTATGGCTACACCTTC. Supplemented by reference TRBV9 and TRBJ1-2, the full variable domain reads DSGVTQTPKHLITATGQRVTLRCSPRSGDLSVYWYQQSLDQGLQFLIQYYNGEERAKGNILERFSAQQFPDLHSELNLSSLELGDSALYFCASSVEQGLANYGYTFGSGTRLTVV.

The V and J genes are TRBV15 and TRBJ2-2; D is unresolved. Trimming stripped 3 bases from V and 5 bases from J, with 10 bases between. Germline V gene data show CDR1 as LNHNV and CDR2 as YYDKDF (reference sequence). The CDR3 is made up of 14 amino acids. The CDR3 here is CATSSGDETGELFF. The CDR3 DNA reads as TGTGCCACCAGCAGTGGAGACGAAACCGGGGAGCTGTTTTTT.

J is TRBJ1-3 and V is TRBV9; no firm D call. The germline V gene has CDR1 SGDLS and CDR2 YYNGEE. The V gene lost 5 bases and the J gene lost 2 bases, with 5 bases spanning the gap. This CDR3 comprises 12 residues. This chain's CDR3 is CASSPPGNTIYF. The CDR3 DNA reads TGTGCCAGCAGTCCCCCTGGAAACACCATATATTTT. Filled out from reference TRBV9 and TRBJ1-3, the complete variable domain reads DSGVTQTPKHLITATGQRVTLRCSPRSGDLSVYWYQQSLDQGLQFLIQYYNGEERAKGNILERFSAQQFPDLHSELNLSSLELGDSALYFCASSPPGNTIYFGEGSWLTVV.

The V call is TRBV5-6, the J call TRBJ1-1; 8 bases agree with TRBD1. This CDR3 region has 19 residues. V lost 6 bases and J lost 1; bases outside the gene matches: 20. Germline CDR1 and CDR2: SGHDT and YYEEEE. As DNA, the CDR3 is TGTGCCAGCACCCTTGGCGATTTTAGGGACAGGTATCCGAACACTGAAGCTTTCTTT. Protein product: CASTLGDFRDRYPNTEAFF.

This clone is termed medium-sized. This chain connects TRBV7-9 to TRBJ2-1, with 8 bases lining up with TRBD1. V lost 5 bases, J lost 5 bases, and 11 bases stayed unmatched. Germline V gene lookup returns CDR1 SEHNR and CDR2 FQNEAQ (reference sequence). The CDR3 is made up of 16 amino acids. This CDR3 reads CASSPPGQGVDNEQFF. DNA of the CDR3: TGTGCCAGCAGCCCCCCCGGACAGGGTGTCGACAATGAGCAGTTCTTC. The complete variable domain, with remaining parts taken from reference TRBV7-9 and TRBJ2-1, reads DTGVSQNPRHKITKRGQNVTFRCDPISEHNRLYWYRQTLGQGPEFLTYFQNEAQLEKSRLLSDRFSAERPKGSFSTLEIQRTEQGDSAMYLCASSPPGQGVDNEQFFGPGTRLTVL.

The rearrangement uses TRBV9 and TRBJ2-2; weak D call: TRBD2 (5 bases). The CDR3 contains 15 residues. CDR1 and CDR2 from the germline V gene are SGDLS and YYNGEE. With 2 bases removed from V and 1 base from J, the gap between germline ends came to 9 bases. CDR3 nucleotides: TGTGCCAGCAGCGTTGGGAGTCAGAACACCGGGGAGCTGTTTTTT. Its translation: CASSVGSQNTGELFF.

The chain has TRBV29-1 and TRBJ2-1, with a possible D match to TRBD1 (6 bases). Germline CDR1 reads SQVTM; CDR2 reads ANQGSEA. The length of the CDR3 is 13 residues. In DNA form, the CDR3 reads TGCAACATTAATGGGGGCGCCTACAATGAGCAGTTCTTC. Its protein product is CNINGGAYNEQFF.

This chain joins TRBV10-2 and TRBJ2-5; D uncertain. Germline values: CDR1 WSHSY, CDR2 SAAADI. The CDR3 runs 17 residues. V was clipped by 0 bases and J by 1 base, with 15 bases between them. The CDR3 DNA is TGCGCCAGCAGTGAGTCAACTTCCGTAGACACCCAAGAGACCCAGTACTTC. The encoded protein is CASSESTSVDTQETQYF.

This clone was seen just once. The chain links TRBV9 to TRBJ2-7; 9 bases fit TRBD1. The germline V gene has CDR1 SGDLS and CDR2 YYNGEE. CDR3 size: 16 residues. J gave up 0 bases and V 4 bases, and 8 bases lay outside the gene matches. For the CDR3, the DNA is TGTGCCAGCAGCTTAGGGACAGGGCCTAGCTCCTACGAGCAGTACTTC. Its translation is CASSLGTGPSSYEQYF.

The chain joins TRBV28 to TRBJ2-7, with D perhaps being TRBD1 or TRBD2 (5 bases each). Trimming removed 6 bases from V and 5 bases from J, with 14 bases in between. Per the germline V gene, CDR1 is MDHEN and CDR2 is SYDVKM. CDR3 size: 13 residues. The CDR3 DNA follows: TGTGCCAGCAGCCTCCTGGGGGTAGACGAGCAGTACTTC. It yields the protein CASSLLGVDEQYF.

This clone occurred a few times. The J gene is TRBJ2-5, the V gene TRBV28; D is undetermined. Trimming took off 2 bases at V and 2 bases at J, with 9 bases between the two ends. Germline V CDR1 and CDR2: MDHEN, SYDVKM. This CDR3 contains 14 residues. In nucleotides, the CDR3 is TGTGCCAGCAGTTTAAGGTCCCAGCAAGAGACCCAGTACTTC. It codes for CASSLRSQQETQYF.

The chain recombines TRBV6-6 with TRBJ2-7; 7 bases are a match to TRBD1. The ends lost 3 bases at V and 6 bases at J; junction bases unmatched: 11. Germline V gives CDR1 MNHNY, CDR2 SVGAGI (reference sequence). The length of the CDR3 is 15 residues. The CDR3 region is CASSYLPTGLSEQYF. CDR3 nucleotides: TGTGCCAGCAGTTATCTCCCGACAGGGCTCAGCGAGCAGTACTTC.